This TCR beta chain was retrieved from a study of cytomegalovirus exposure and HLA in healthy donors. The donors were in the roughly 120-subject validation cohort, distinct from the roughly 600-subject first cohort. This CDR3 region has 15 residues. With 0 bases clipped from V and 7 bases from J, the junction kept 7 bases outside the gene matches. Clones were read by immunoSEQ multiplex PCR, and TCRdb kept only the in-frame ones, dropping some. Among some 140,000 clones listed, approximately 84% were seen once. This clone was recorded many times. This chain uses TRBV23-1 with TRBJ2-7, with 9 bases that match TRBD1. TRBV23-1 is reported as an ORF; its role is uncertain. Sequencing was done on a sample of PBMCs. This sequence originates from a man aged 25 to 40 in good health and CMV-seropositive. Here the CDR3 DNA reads TGCGCCAGCAGTCAATCGTTCACAGGGGGCTGGGAGCAGTACTTC. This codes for CASSQSFTGGWEQYF.